This TCR beta chain was observed in a study of human T cells and chemical hapten exposure. Regarding time point: patch test 2, 6 weeks after DPC sensitization. Treatment in this sample: therapeutic diphenylcyclopropenone sensitization with weekly scalp DPC. There are a few counts of this clonotype. Germline V gives CDR1 SEHNR, CDR2 FQNEAQ (reference sequence). The CDR3 contains 15 residues. The V and J ends lost 5 bases and 3 bases, in that order; junction bases with no gene match: 9. MiXCR, applied by TCRdb to the RACE reads, yields one record per CDR3 protein. Of about 85,000 distinct CDR3 sequences listed, approximately 10% were seen once; the top ten hold 1.6%.

This receptor was identified in a man younger than 35 with alopecia areata. Some clones in this sample may be carry-over from other donors' samples. The sequences come from whole blood, collected in connection with sensitization to the hapten diphenylcyclopropenone (DPC). The chain carries TRBV7-9 and TRBJ2-7; 8 bases map to TRBD1. This CDR3 reads CASSGTGTGVYEQYF. CDR3 sequence (DNA): TGTGCCAGCAGCGGAACCGGGACAGGTGTCTACGAGCAGTACTTC.